The next 32 T cell receptor beta chains were all read from a single sample in a study of shared clonotypes between healthy human individuals. Repertoires were generated with immunoSEQ multiplex PCR, while TCRdb's copy carries only in-frame clones and drops some. Among about 2.4 million clones listed, 90% to 95% were seen once. Sequenced: naive CD4+ T cells from PBMCs. The subset is: CD45RA+ positively selected. The receptors were gathered from a young man in good health. Some clones in this sample may be carry-over from other donors' samples.

This clone turned up a few times. CDR3 DNA: TGCGCCAGCAGCGACAGGGGCGGAGGCGAAAAACTGTTTTTT. Translation: CASSDRGGGEKLFF. This chain connects TRBV5-1 to TRBJ1-4; 8 nucleotides agree with TRBD1. The CDR3 extends over 14 amino acids. Germline CDR1 and CDR2: SGHRS and YFSETQ. The V segment lost 4 bases and the J segment 8 bases; nucleotides outside the gene matches: 7.

The CDR3 DNA reads as TGTGCCAGCAGCCCATCGCTCAGGGGAACTAATGAAAAACTGTTTTTT. Residues: CASSPSLRGTNEKLFF. This chain uses TRBV7-6 with TRBJ1-4, with D possibly TRBD1 on 6 matching bases. The germline V gene encodes CDR1 SGHVS and CDR2 FNYEAQ. Trimming pared 5 bases from V and 1 base from J, leaving 14 bases between. The CDR3 spans 16 residues. The variable domain in full, with the rest retrieved from reference TRBV7-6 and TRBJ1-4, is GAGVSQSPRYKVTKRGQDVALRCDPISGHVSLYWYRQALGQGPEFLTYFNYEAQQDKSGLPNDRFSAERPEGSISTLTIQRTEQRDSAMYRCASSPSLRGTNEKLFFGSGTQLSVL.

The rearrangement links TRBV6-1 to TRBJ2-3; D is ambiguous. Germline values: CDR1 MNHNS, CDR2 SASEGT. V lost 2 bases to trimming and J lost 6 bases, with 6 bases between them. The CDR3 is made up of 12 amino acids. The chain's CDR3 is CASSEWWDTQYF. The CDR3, as DNA: TGTGCCAGCAGTGAATGGTGGGATACGCAGTATTTT.

The V gene is TRBV11-2, the J gene TRBJ2-7; D uncertain. The CDR3 is 14 amino acids. Trimming cost V 0 bases and J 2 bases, with 8 bases left between them. Germline V gene lookup returns CDR1 SGHAT and CDR2 FQNNGV. The CDR3 DNA reads TGTGCCAGCAGCTTAGAGTGGCAGACCTACGAGCAGTACTTC. Amino acids: CASSLEWQTYEQYF.

The chain joins TRBV7-2 to TRBJ2-5, with TRBD1 matching 10 bases. CDR1 SGHTA and CDR2 FQGNSA come from the germline V gene. The CDR3 spans 17 residues. Trimming at V came to 0 bases and at J to 1 base, leaving 5 bases not matched to a gene. The chain's CDR3 is CASSLAQGTGVQETQYF. The CDR3 nucleotides are TGTGCCAGCAGCTTAGCGCAAGGGACAGGGGTCCAAGAGACCCAGTACTTC.

This clone showed up just a few times. The rearrangement links TRBV29-1 to TRBJ1-1; tentatively, D is TRBD1 (5 bases). With 7 bases removed from V and 6 bases from J, the gap between germline ends came to 15 bases. There are 12 residues in the CDR3. Germline lookup yields CDR1 SQVTM and CDR2 ANQGSEA. The CDR3 loop is CSASGQGSEAFF. In DNA form, the CDR3 reads TGCAGCGCCTCGGGGCAGGGCTCTGAAGCTTTCTTT.

As for this clone: This same CDR3 is encoded by further DNA sequences in the sample. The chain uses TRBV4-1 and TRBJ2-7, with D unclear. Trimming took 1 base from V and 3 from J, leaving 4 bases between them. CDR1 is MGHRA and CDR2 is YSYEKL in the germline V gene. This CDR3 is 12 amino acids long. CDR3 nucleotide sequence: TGCGCCAGCAGCCAAGTTGGCTACGAGCAGTACTTC. Protein: CASSQVGYEQYF.

The rearrangement joins TRBV6-5 to TRBJ2-7, with D possibly matching TRBD1 (6 bases). The length of the CDR3 is 14 residues. Germline V gene lookup returns CDR1 MNHEY and CDR2 SVGAGI. The germline V and J ends were trimmed by 2 bases and 6 bases, with 14 bases remaining between them. DNA for the CDR3: TGTGCCAGCAGTTACAAGTTGGGGGCGAGCGAGCAGTACTTC. This sequence encodes CASSYKLGASEQYF.

This chain joins TRBV6-4 and TRBJ2-3; D is unclear. CDR1 is MRHNA, CDR2 SNTAGT, per germline. The CDR3 loop spans 15 amino acids. The V gene lost 3 bases and the J gene lost 0 bases, with 10 bases spanning the gap. This CDR3 reads CASSESAASTDTQYF. In DNA form, the CDR3 reads TGTGCCAGCAGTGAATCTGCGGCTAGCACAGATACGCAGTATTTT.

The chain joins TRBV7-2 to TRBJ2-5, with TRBD2 matching over 7 bases. The germline CDR1 and CDR2 sequences are SGHTA and FQGNSA. The junction had 8 bases not matched to a gene; V was cut back by 1 base and J by 3 bases. The CDR3 runs to 16 residues. The CDR3 loop reads CASSLGVLAEEETQYF. CDR3 sequence (DNA): TGTGCCAGCAGCTTAGGGGTCCTAGCGGAAGAAGAGACCCAGTACTTC.

The chain recombines TRBV7-9 with TRBJ2-7; D is unresolved. Germline V gene lookup returns CDR1 SEHNR and CDR2 FQNEAQ (reference sequence). V was trimmed by 9 bases and J by 3 bases, leaving 9 bases between them. There are 11 residues in the CDR3. The CDR3 sequence: CASGSNYEQYF. Here the CDR3 DNA reads TGTGCCAGTGGGTCAAACTACGAGCAGTACTTC.

This sequence joins TRBV28 and TRBJ1-5; a possible D gene is TRBD1 (5 bases). Between the trimmed V and J ends, which lost 7 bases and 3 bases, there was a span of 10 bases. The CDR3 has 13 amino acids. Germline loops: CDR1 MDHEN, CDR2 SYDVKM. Written as DNA, the CDR3 is TGTGCCAGCATGAGACAGATCAATCAGCCCCAGCATTTT. Amino acids: CASMRQINQPQHF. The full variable domain, rest sourced from reference TRBV28 and TRBJ1-5, is DVKVTQSSRYLVKRTGEKVFLECVQDMDHENMFWYRQDPGLGLRLIYFSYDVKMKEKGDIPEGYSVSREKKERFSLILESASTNQTSMYLCASMRQINQPQHFGDGTRLSIL.

This sequence joins TRBV4-1 and TRBJ2-7; D gene ambiguous. CDR1 is MGHRA, CDR2 YSYEKL, per germline. Trimming took off 1 base at V and 2 bases at J, with 12 bases between the two ends. CDR3 length: 15 residues. The CDR3 is CASSQVSGFAYEQYF. In nucleotides, the CDR3 is TGCGCCAGCAGCCAAGTATCAGGTTTCGCCTACGAGCAGTACTTC.

The V and J genes are TRBV9 and TRBJ2-7; 7 bases are a match to TRBD2. Unmatched junction bases numbered 13, after V lost 6 bases and J lost 7 bases. CDR3 size: 14 residues. Germline V lookup: CDR1 SGDLS, CDR2 YYNGEE. The CDR3: CASIVLLLAWEQYF. CDR3 nucleotides: TGTGCCAGCATCGTTCTCCTACTAGCGTGGGAGCAGTACTTC.

The chain links TRBV25-1 to TRBJ2-3; the match to TRBD2 covers 9 bases. This CDR3 region has 15 residues. CDR1 and CDR2 (germline): MGHDK, SYGVNS. V gave up 6 bases and J gave up 3 bases; unmatched junction bases: 7. The CDR3 loop is CASRPGAGGTDTQYF. The CDR3 DNA reads as TGTGCCAGCAGGCCGGGGGCGGGAGGGACAGATACGCAGTATTTT.

Worth noting for this clone: Other DNA sequences in the sample encode the same CDR3. The chain has TRBV7-9 and TRBJ2-7, with 10 nucleotides matching TRBD2. Per germline, CDR1 SEHNR and CDR2 FQNEAQ (reference sequence). Unmatched junction bases numbered 4, after V lost 4 bases and J lost 1 base. The CDR3 has 15 residues. The CDR3 loop reads CASSSSSGRSYEQYF. CDR3 nucleotides: TGTGCCAGCAGCTCATCTAGCGGGAGATCCTACGAGCAGTACTTC.

The CDR3 DNA sequence: TGTGCCAGCAGCTCACCAGAAGAAAACAGGGGAAACACCATATATTTT. Amino acid sequence: CASSSPEENRGNTIYF. The chain couples TRBV5-4 to TRBJ1-3, with D perhaps matching TRBD1 (5 bases). V lost 3 bases and J 4 bases, leaving 17 bases between the germline ends. This CDR3 contains 16 residues. Germline V gene data show CDR1 as SGHNT and CDR2 as YYREEE (reference sequence).

CDR3 in amino acids: CSTSRGRDGYTF. In DNA, the CDR3 is TGCAGTACCTCCCGGGGCAGGGATGGCTACACCTTC. This sequence joins TRBV29-1 and TRBJ1-2; TRBD1 is a possible D gene (5 bases). Germline V gene sequence: CDR1 SQVTM, CDR2 ANQGSEA. The CDR3 sequence is 12 residues long.

This clone showed up just once. V and J are TRBV4-1 and TRBJ2-7; D may be TRBD1 (6 bases). The CDR3 totals 12 residues. Trimming left V 5 bases short and J 7 bases short, with 12 bases between. Germline V gene sequence: CDR1 MGHRA, CDR2 YSYEKL. The CDR3 region is CASSGLGGEQYF. CDR3 sequence (DNA): TGCGCCAGCAGCGGGTTAGGGGGTGAGCAGTACTTC.

V and J are TRBV7-2 and TRBJ1-5, with 9 bases lining up with TRBD1. After removal of 5 bases from V and 6 bases from J, the junction contained 8 bases not matched to a gene. The CDR3 runs to 15 residues. The germline gives CDR1 SGHTA, CDR2 FQGNSA. CDR3 sequence reads: CASSLGQGWGQPQHF. The CDR3, as DNA: TGTGCCAGCAGCCTCGGACAGGGGTGGGGTCAGCCCCAGCATTTT.

The chain employs TRBV6-6 and TRBJ2-7; TRBD1 matches 7 bases. This CDR3 has 16 residues. The germline gives CDR1 MNHNY, CDR2 SVGAGI (reference sequence). V lost 6 bases and J lost 2; bases outside the gene matches: 13. The CDR3 nucleotides are TGTGCCAGCAGGAGTTCCCCGGGACAGCAGACCTACGAGCAGTACTTC. Protein: CASRSSPGQQTYEQYF.

The chain recombines TRBV6-1 with TRBJ1-2; possible D gene TRBD1, 5 bases. Germline lookup yields CDR1 MNHNS and CDR2 SASEGT. The V end was cut by 7 bases, the J end by 3 bases, with 9 bases between. The CDR3 spans 12 residues. The CDR3 DNA reads TGTGCCAGCACCCCCAGGGACTATGGCTACACCTTC. Protein: CASTPRDYGYTF.

This sequence joins TRBV6-1 and TRBJ2-2, with D perhaps TRBD1 or TRBD2 (5 bases each). The CDR3 totals 11 residues. Trimming shortened V by 6 bases and J by 13 bases, and 12 bases separated the two germline ends. From germline, CDR1 is MNHNS and CDR2 SASEGT. The CDR3 DNA sequence: TGTGCCAGCAGAGCGGCCCAGGGGCTGTTTTTT. Protein sequence: CASRAAQGLFF.

The chain recombines TRBV6-6 with TRBJ2-5; no clear D gene. This CDR3 spans 14 amino acids. V was shortened by 6 bases and J by 1 base, with 12 bases between the two germline ends. Germline V gene sequence: CDR1 MNHNY, CDR2 SVGAGI (reference sequence). DNA of the CDR3: TGTGCCAGCAGCTCCTCGAGTAGCCAAGAGACCCAGTACTTC. This codes for CASSSSSSQETQYF.

The chain employs TRBV19 and TRBJ1-4; the match to TRBD1 covers 7 bases. The ends lost 5 bases at V and 3 bases at J; junction bases unmatched: 6. Germline loops: CDR1 LNHDA, CDR2 SQIVND (reference sequence). This CDR3 region has 15 residues. CDR3 in DNA: TGTGCCAGTAGTGAGCCGGGACAGCCTAATGAAAAACTGTTTTTT. It is translated as CASSEPGQPNEKLFF.

The chain has TRBV28 and TRBJ2-5, with 9 nucleotides matching TRBD1. The CDR3 runs 16 residues. The junction had 8 bases not matched to a gene; V was cut back by 5 bases and J by 1 base. Per germline, CDR1 MDHEN and CDR2 SYDVKM. CDR3 sequence: CASSPQGALLQETQYF. In DNA form, the CDR3 reads TGTGCCAGCAGTCCACAGGGGGCTCTGCTCCAAGAGACCCAGTACTTC.

The count of this clone is one. Other DNA sequences in the sample encode the same CDR3. The V call is TRBV5-4, the J call TRBJ2-1; 13 bases match TRBD2. J gave up 9 bases and V 0 bases, and 0 bases lay outside the gene matches. CDR1 is SGHNT and CDR2 is YYREEE in the germline V gene (reference sequence). The CDR3 extends over 14 amino acids. Here the CDR3 DNA reads TGTGCCAGCAGCTTGGGACTAGCGGGAGGTGAGCAGTTCTTC. It encodes CASSLGLAGGEQFF.

The chain links TRBV23-1 to TRBJ2-7; D ambiguous. TRBV23-1 is marked as an open reading frame, function uncertain. V was shortened by 4 bases and J by 6 bases, with 19 bases between the two germline ends. The CDR3 consists of 15 residues. The CDR3 nucleotides read TGCGCCAGCAGTCCAACGCTGGGGTTAATATGCGAGCAGTACTTC. It is translated as CASSPTLGLICEQYF.

V is TRBV28 and J is TRBJ1-5; weak D call: TRBD1 (5 bases). CDR1 and CDR2 (germline): MDHEN, SYDVKM. This CDR3 spans 15 amino acids. Between the trimmed V and J ends, which lost 6 bases and 3 bases, there was a span of 15 bases. The CDR3 DNA sequence: TGTGCCAGCAGGTGGGGGTCGCCTCCCAATCAGCCCCAGCATTTT. Its translation: CASRWGSPPNQPQHF.

V usage is TRBV7-9 and J usage is TRBJ2-7, with D maybe TRBD1 (6 bases). The CDR3 has 14 residues. Germline CDR1 and CDR2: SEHNR and FQNEAQ (reference sequence). Trimming left V 5 bases short and J 0 bases short, with 11 bases between. The CDR3 protein is CASSTTGYSYEQYF. As DNA, the CDR3 is TGTGCCAGCAGCACCACAGGGTACTCCTACGAGCAGTACTTC.

V gene TRBV27 combines with J gene TRBJ1-3, with a possible D match to TRBD1 (6 bases). The CDR3 runs to 19 residues. Trimming took off 1 base at V and 0 bases at J, with 19 bases between the two ends. Per germline, CDR1 MNHEY and CDR2 SMNVEV (reference sequence). The DNA of the CDR3 is TGTGCCAGCAGTTTATTTTTTCCCTGGGGGGCAAGCTCTGGAAACACCATATATTTT. As protein: CASSLFFPWGASSGNTIYF.

The chain is built from TRBV30 and TRBJ2-6; D is possibly TRBD1 or TRBD2 (5 bases each). V dropped 0 bases and J dropped 0 bases, with 21 bases sitting between them. Germline V lookup: CDR1 GTSNPN, CDR2 SVGIG (reference sequence). The CDR3 runs to 20 residues. DNA of the CDR3: TGTGCCTGGAGTGTACGTGGGGCAGGGAGACCCTCCTCTGGGGCCAACGTCCTGACTTTC. It translates to CAWSVRGAGRPSSGANVLTF.